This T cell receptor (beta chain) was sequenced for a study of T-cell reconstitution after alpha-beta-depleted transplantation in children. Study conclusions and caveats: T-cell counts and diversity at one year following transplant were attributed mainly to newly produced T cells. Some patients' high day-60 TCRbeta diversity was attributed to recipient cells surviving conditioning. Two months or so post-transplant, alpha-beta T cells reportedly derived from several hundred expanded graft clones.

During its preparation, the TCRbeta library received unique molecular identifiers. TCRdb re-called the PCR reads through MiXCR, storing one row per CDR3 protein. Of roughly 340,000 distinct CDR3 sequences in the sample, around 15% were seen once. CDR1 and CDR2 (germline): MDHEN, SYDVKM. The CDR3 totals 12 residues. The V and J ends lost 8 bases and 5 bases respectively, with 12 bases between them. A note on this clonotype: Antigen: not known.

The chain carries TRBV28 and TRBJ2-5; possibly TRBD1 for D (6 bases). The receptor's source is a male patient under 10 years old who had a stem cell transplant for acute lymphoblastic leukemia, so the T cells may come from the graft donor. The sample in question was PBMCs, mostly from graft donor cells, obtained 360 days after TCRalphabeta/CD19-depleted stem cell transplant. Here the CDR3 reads CASRRGLETQYF. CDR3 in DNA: TGTGCCAGCCGCAGGGGCTTGGAGACCCAGTACTTC.